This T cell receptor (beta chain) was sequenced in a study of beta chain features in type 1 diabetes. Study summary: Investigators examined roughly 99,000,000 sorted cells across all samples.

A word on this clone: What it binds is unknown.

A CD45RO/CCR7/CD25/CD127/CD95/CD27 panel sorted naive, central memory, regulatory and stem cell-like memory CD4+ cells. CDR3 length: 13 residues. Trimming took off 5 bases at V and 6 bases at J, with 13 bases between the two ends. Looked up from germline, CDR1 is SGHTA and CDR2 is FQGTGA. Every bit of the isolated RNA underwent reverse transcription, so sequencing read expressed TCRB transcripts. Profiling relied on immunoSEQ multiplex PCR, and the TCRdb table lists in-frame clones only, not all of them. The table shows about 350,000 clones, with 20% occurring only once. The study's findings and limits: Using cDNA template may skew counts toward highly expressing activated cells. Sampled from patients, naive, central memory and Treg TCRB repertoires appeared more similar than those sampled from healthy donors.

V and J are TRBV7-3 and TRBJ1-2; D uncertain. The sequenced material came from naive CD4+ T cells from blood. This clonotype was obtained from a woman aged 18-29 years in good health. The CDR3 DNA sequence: TGTGCCAGCAGCCGCATCGGGGAGGATGGCTACACCTTC. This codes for CASSRIGEDGYTF.